Each of the 11 T cell receptor beta chains below was sequenced from the same sample in a study of T-cell reconstitution after alpha-beta-depleted transplantation in children (TCRdb year 2016). Libraries were built with PCR. Sequencing instrument: Illumina HiSeq 2500. TCR library preparation used molecular barcoding, with unique molecular identifiers applied to normalize quantification of the TCRbeta repertoire. The public reads were quality trimmed at Q25 with fastp and then assembled into clones with MiXCR by TCRdb, keeping productive beta chains. Records with the same CDR3 protein are collapsed into one entry carrying the most frequent genes and DNA. In all, the sample holds about 1,000,000 distinct CDR3 sequences, and 25% to 30% of those were seen once. The top ten clonotypes cover roughly 27% of the sample. The treatment or condition label corresponds to: allogeneic hematopoietic cell transplantation with graft depleted of TCRalphabeta T cells and CD19 B cells.

Specimen: PBMCs, mostly from graft donor cells, collected 360 days after TCRalphabeta/CD19-depleted stem cell transplant. Every receptor here comes from a boy under three years old who had a stem cell transplant for SCID, so the T cells may come from the graft donor.

The V gene is TRBV5-1, the J gene TRBJ1-2; D possibly corresponds to TRBD1 (5 bases). Germline CDR1 is SGHRS and CDR2 is YFSETQ. Trimming cost V 4 bases and J 4 bases, with 17 bases left between them. The CDR3 covers 15 residues. Here the CDR3 DNA reads TGCGCCAGCAGCGCCGACAGACTAAACAGCTATGGCTACACCTTC. This codes for CASSADRLNSYGYTF.

A few counts support this clonotype. The chain is built from TRBV15 and TRBJ2-1; D perhaps matches TRBD2 (6 bases). The germline V and J ends were trimmed by 5 bases and 8 bases, with 13 bases remaining between them. CDR1 is LNHNV and CDR2 is YYDKDF in the germline V gene (reference sequence). The CDR3 loop spans 13 amino acids. CDR3 in amino acids: CATSRGISDEQFF. The CDR3 region has the DNA TGTGCCACCAGCCGGGGGATCTCCGATGAGCAGTTCTTC.

This clonotype was picked up a small number of times. The CDR3 loop is CASIDRALADEKLFF. The CDR3, as DNA: TGTGCCAGCATCGACCGGGCCCTGGCAGATGAAAAACTGTTTTTT. This chain links TRBV6-2 or TRBV6-3 with TRBJ1-4, with D unresolved. Trimming left V 7 bases short and J 6 bases short, with 18 bases between. The CDR3 loop spans 15 amino acids. CDR1 is MNHEY and CDR2 is SVGEGT in the germline V gene.

This clonotype appeared a few times. The CDR3 DNA is TGCAGTGCTGTCGCGCTCGATAGGGCGGATGAAGCTTTCTTT. It yields the protein CSAVALDRADEAFF. The rearrangement uses TRBV20-1 and TRBJ1-1; D call uncertain. This CDR3 has 14 amino acids. Trimming removed 5 bases from V and 7 bases from J, with 20 bases in between. The germline V gene encodes CDR1 DFQATT and CDR2 SNEGSKA (reference sequence).

The chain recombines TRBV12-5 with TRBJ2-7, with 8 nucleotides matching TRBD2. The CDR3 is made up of 14 amino acids. Germline CDR1 reads LGHNT; CDR2 reads FRNRAP. Germline trimming cut 2 bases from V and 2 bases from J; bases unmatched to any gene: 2. CDR3 region: CASGLRGGPYEQYF. CDR3 DNA: TGTGCTAGTGGTTTGCGGGGGGGTCCCTACGAGCAGTACTTC.

This clonotype was recorded a few times. This rearrangement joins TRBV20-1 to TRBJ2-1; 8 bases align to TRBD2. The CDR3 has 15 residues. V dropped 2 bases and J dropped 4; count of bases not matched to a gene: 7. Looked up from germline, CDR1 is DFQATT and CDR2 is SNEGSKA (reference sequence). CDR3: CSARNGGASYNEQFF. CDR3 coding DNA: TGCAGTGCTAGAAACGGGGGGGCCTCGTACAATGAGCAGTTCTTC.

There are a few counts of this clonotype. V is TRBV2 and J is TRBJ2-6; D is unresolved. The V gene lost 8 bases and the J gene lost 2 bases, with 1 base spanning the gap. This CDR3 is 11 amino acids long. Germline lookup yields CDR1 SNHLY and CDR2 FYNNEI. This CDR3 is CASAGANVLTF. Here the CDR3 DNA reads TGTGCCAGCGCTGGGGCCAACGTCCTGACTTTC.

The gene calls are TRBV12-3 or TRBV12-4 and TRBJ2-1; 9 bases fit TRBD1. CDR3 length: 15 amino acids. Losses at the gene ends were 6 bases for V and 6 bases for J; bases not matched to a gene: 9. The CDR3 sequence: CASSPGTGIGNEQFF. The CDR3, as DNA: TGTGCCAGCAGCCCCGGGACAGGGATCGGCAATGAGCAGTTCTTC.

The chain links TRBV4-1 to TRBJ1-4; TRBD1 might be the D (5 bases). From germline, CDR1 is MGHRA and CDR2 YSYEKL. The CDR3 has 16 amino acids. The V end was cut by 0 bases, the J end by 8 bases, with 16 bases between. The CDR3 reads CASSQDVGGRSEKLFF. In DNA form, the CDR3 reads TGCGCCAGCAGCCAAGATGTTGGGGGGAGGTCGGAAAAACTGTTTTTT.

This clonotype has a handful of counts. The J gene is TRBJ2-1, the V gene TRBV27; 8 positions agree with TRBD1. This CDR3 region has 18 residues. Germline CDR1 is MNHEY and CDR2 is SMNVEV (reference sequence). V dropped 2 bases and J dropped 4; count of bases not matched to a gene: 13. CDR3 bases: TGTGCCAGCAGTTTACCTATATCCGGGACAGGACTGTACAATGAGCAGTTCTTC. This encodes CASSLPISGTGLYNEQFF.

The table lists this clonotype with a few counts. V gene TRBV4-3 combines with J gene TRBJ2-5; maybe TRBD2 (5 bases). The V gene's germline CDR1 is LGHNA and CDR2 YSLEER. Trimming cost V 3 bases and J 5 bases, with 10 bases left between them. The CDR3 consists of 13 residues. CDR3 loop: CASSHARGETQYF. The DNA for the CDR3 is TGCGCCAGCAGCCACGCCCGAGGGGAGACCCAGTACTTC.